This TCR beta chain comes out of a study of cytomegalovirus exposure and HLA in healthy donors. Study summary: Of several hundred genotyped donors, around 86% grouped in the Caucasian-associated ancestry cluster.

Findings and limits, study-wide: Both high specificity and high sensitivity reportedly marked the classifier's diagnosis of cytomegalovirus status.

This clone was detected once. Its antigen is still unknown. Researchers ran the PCR with 60 Vbeta and 13 Jbeta primers. The method was immunoSEQ multiplex PCR; TCRdb's version includes in-frame clones alone and lacks a portion of them. Counted here are about 79,000 clones, 70% to 80% occurring once; the ten biggest clones make up more than 7%. V trimming: 4 bases; J trimming: 6 bases; junction bases outside the gene matches: 6. Germline loops: CDR1 SGHRS, CDR2 YFSETQ. There are 14 residues in the CDR3. This TCR came from a man in his 60s in good health and CMV-seronegative. The rearrangement joins TRBV5-1 to TRBJ2-5; 10 positions match TRBD1. The sample comprised PBMCs. The CDR3 region is CASSPRTGGQTQYF. For the CDR3, the DNA is TGCGCCAGCAGCCCAAGGACAGGGGGACAGACCCAGTACTTC.